The next 31 T cell receptor beta chains were all read from a single sample in a study of cytomegalovirus exposure and HLA in healthy donors. The PCR contained 60 Vbeta and 13 Jbeta primers. Here immunoSEQ multiplex PCR was the method, and the copy in TCRdb shows in-frame clones only, minus some. Of a few hundred thousand clones in the sample, 75% to 85% were seen once. Sequenced material: PBMCs. These receptors were taken from a girl aged 2 to 10 in good health and CMV-seronegative.

The chain joins TRBV28 to TRBJ2-7; 10 bases align to TRBD2. The germline V gene has CDR1 MDHEN and CDR2 SYDVKM. V shed 10 bases, J shed 6 bases, and the junction held 12 bases outside the gene matches. This CDR3 region has 14 residues. CDR3 loop: CATSGSSLFPEQYF. In DNA form, the CDR3 reads TGTGCCACTAGCGGGAGTAGCCTTTTCCCCGAGCAGTACTTC.

The chain recombines TRBV28 with TRBJ1-1; D is perhaps TRBD1 (5 bases). The CDR3 contains 12 residues. Trimming pared 8 bases from V and 6 bases from J, leaving 13 bases between. Germline V gene sequence: CDR1 MDHEN, CDR2 SYDVKM. For the CDR3, the DNA is TGTGCCAGCGGGGGGGATTGGGCTGAAGCTTTCTTT. Encoded protein: CASGGDWAEAFF.

The gene calls are TRBV7-2 and TRBJ1-2; D perhaps matches TRBD1 (6 bases). With 7 bases removed from V and 5 bases from J, the gap between germline ends came to 14 bases. This CDR3 contains 13 residues. Germline V lookup: CDR1 SGHTA, CDR2 FQGNSA. DNA of the CDR3: TGTGCCAGCACCCTCGACAGGCAGTATGGCTACACCTTC. Translating gives CASTLDRQYGYTF.

The V and J genes are TRBV14 and TRBJ1-1; D gene ambiguous. CDR1 is SGHDN and CDR2 is FVKESK in the germline V gene. Deletions cut 0 bases from V and 2 bases from J, with 7 bases between. CDR3 length: 14 residues. CDR3: CASSQDRGNTEAFF. CDR3 nucleotides: TGTGCCAGCAGCCAAGACCGCGGAAACACTGAAGCTTTCTTT.

This rearrangement joins TRBV13 to TRBJ2-7; 8 bases map to TRBD2. Germline V CDR1 and CDR2: PRHDT, FYEKMQ (reference sequence). The CDR3 sequence is 12 residues long. Trimming cost V 7 bases and J 5 bases; bases outside gene matches: 4. The CDR3 loop is CASKAGDDEQYF. The CDR3, as DNA: TGTGCCAGCAAAGCGGGGGACGACGAGCAGTACTTC.

V and J are TRBV14 and TRBJ2-1; no clear D gene. Trimming pared 0 bases from V and 0 bases from J, leaving 9 bases between. CDR1 is SGHDN, CDR2 FVKESK, per germline. CDR3 size: 16 residues. As DNA, the CDR3 is TGTGCCAGCAGCCAAGATCCGAGTCCCTCCTACAATGAGCAGTTCTTC. It specifies CASSQDPSPSYNEQFF.

The V call is TRBV7-9, the J call TRBJ2-3; 7 nucleotides agree with TRBD1. Germline V gives CDR1 SEHNR, CDR2 FQNEAQ (reference sequence). With 5 bases clipped from V and 3 bases from J, the junction kept 14 bases outside the gene matches. There are 17 residues in the CDR3. The CDR3 sequence is CASSRRQGGRGTDTQYF. As DNA, the CDR3 is TGTGCCAGCAGCCGCCGACAGGGTGGCCGCGGGACAGATACGCAGTATTTT.

The CDR3 protein is CASLSPANEQFF. CDR3 sequence (DNA): TGTGCCAGCCTATCGCCCGCAAATGAGCAGTTCTTC. The rearrangement uses TRBV6-5 and TRBJ2-1; D gene unclear. The V gene lost 8 bases and the J gene lost 7 bases, with 12 bases spanning the gap. Germline V gene data show CDR1 as MNHEY and CDR2 as SVGAGI. CDR3 size: 12 residues.

The V and J genes are TRBV6-6 and TRBJ2-3; D not certain. Trimming stripped 10 bases from V and 4 bases from J, with 18 bases between. Germline values: CDR1 MNHNY, CDR2 SVGAGI (reference sequence). The CDR3 is made up of 14 amino acids. CDR3 in DNA: TGTGCCACCCACCCCCCTTTTGAGTCAGATACGCAGTATTTT. Translation: CATHPPFESDTQYF.

The genes are TRBV29-1 and TRBJ2-2, with TRBD1 identical over 8 bases. The V and J ends lost 8 bases and 3 bases, in that order; junction bases with no gene match: 8. The germline gives CDR1 SQVTM, CDR2 ANQGSEA. The CDR3 is 14 amino acids. CDR3 in amino acids: CSSRDRRDTGELFF. DNA for the CDR3: TGCAGCTCCCGGGACAGGAGGGACACCGGGGAGCTGTTTTTT.

This clone was observed once. The chain couples TRBV28 to TRBJ2-5; possibly TRBD2 for D (6 bases). V lost 11 bases, J lost 0 bases, and 7 bases lay in between. CDR3 length equals 11 residues. CDR1 is MDHEN, CDR2 SYDVKM, per germline. The CDR3 reads CAAGYQETQYF. The DNA for the CDR3 is TGTGCCGCGGGGTACCAAGAGACCCAGTACTTC. Using reference TRBV28 and TRBJ2-5 for the parts outside the CDR3, the full variable domain is DVKVTQSSRYLVKRTGEKVFLECVQDMDHENMFWYRQDPGLGLRLIYFSYDVKMKEKGDIPEGYSVSREKKERFSLILESASTNQTSMYLCAAGYQETQYFGPGTRLLVL.

A single count supports this clone. V usage is TRBV28 and J usage is TRBJ1-2; TRBD1 aligns across 10 bases. The CDR3 is made up of 18 amino acids. Germline V lookup: CDR1 MDHEN, CDR2 SYDVKM. V dropped 3 bases and J dropped 2; count of bases not matched to a gene: 12. The CDR3 reads CASSLAGTGASTNYGYTF. In DNA form, the CDR3 reads TGTGCCAGCAGTTTGGCCGGGACAGGGGCTTCGACAAACTATGGCTACACCTTC.

V gene TRBV27 combines with J gene TRBJ2-2; D is possibly TRBD1 (5 bases). CDR1 and CDR2 from the germline V gene are MNHEY and SMNVEV (reference sequence). The CDR3 totals 15 residues. The germline V and J ends were trimmed by 2 bases and 2 bases, with 9 bases remaining between them. The CDR3: CASSLAGFNTGELFF. The DNA of the CDR3 is TGTGCCAGCAGTTTAGCAGGGTTTAACACCGGGGAGCTGTTTTTT.

The chain combines TRBV6-9 with TRBJ1-1; D gene uncertain. Germline-derived CDR1 and CDR2 are MNHGY and SVAAGI. The length of the CDR3 is 15 residues. The ends were cut back, 0 bases at V and 2 bases at J, with 10 bases in the middle. CDR3 loop: CASSYSSVTNTEAFF. The CDR3 bases are TGTGCCAGCAGTTATTCGTCGGTGACAAACACTGAAGCTTTCTTT.

The genes are TRBV27 and TRBJ2-7, with D uncertain. CDR1 MNHEY and CDR2 SMNVEV come from the germline V gene (reference sequence). The V gene lost 6 bases and the J gene lost 3 bases, with 15 bases spanning the gap. This CDR3 has 14 amino acids. The CDR3 DNA is TGTGCCAGCAGCCTCATAAATAGAATCTACGAGCAGTACTTC. As protein: CASSLINRIYEQYF.

This chain uses TRBV5-6 with TRBJ1-5, with 8 positions matching TRBD1. This CDR3 spans 16 amino acids. CDR1 SGHDT and CDR2 YYEEEE come from the germline V gene. Losses at the gene ends were 3 bases for V and 1 base for J; bases not matched to a gene: 6. The chain's CDR3 is CASSSPRQGSNQPQHF. CDR3 nucleotide sequence: TGTGCCAGCAGCTCGCCTAGACAGGGGAGCAATCAGCCCCAGCATTTT.

J is TRBJ1-5 and V is TRBV5-1; no reliable D call. Trimming cost V 4 bases and J 0 bases, with 17 bases left between them. CDR3 length equals 17 residues. Germline V gene data show CDR1 as SGHRS and CDR2 as YFSETQ. The CDR3 DNA sequence: TGCGCCAGCAGCGCACCGGGTCCTACTCTTAGCAATCAGCCCCAGCATTTT. This sequence encodes CASSAPGPTLSNQPQHF. The full variable domain, with the rest looked up from reference TRBV5-1 and TRBJ1-5, is KAGVTQTPRYLIKTRGQQVTLSCSPISGHRSVSWYQQTPGQGLQFLFEYFSETQRNKGNFPGRFSGRQFSNSRSEMNVSTLELGDSALYLCASSAPGPTLSNQPQHFGDGTRLSIL.

The chain employs TRBV5-1 and TRBJ2-7, with unresolved D. Germline lookup yields CDR1 SGHRS and CDR2 YFSETQ. The ends were cut back, 0 bases at V and 0 bases at J, with 16 bases in the middle. The CDR3 is 17 amino acids. The CDR3 DNA reads TGCGCCAGCAGCTTGGTAGGTACCAGTCGGAGCTCCTACGAGCAGTACTTC. Its protein is CASSLVGTSRSSYEQYF. Full variable domain (rest looked up from reference TRBV5-1 and TRBJ2-7): KAGVTQTPRYLIKTRGQQVTLSCSPISGHRSVSWYQQTPGQGLQFLFEYFSETQRNKGNFPGRFSGRQFSNSRSEMNVSTLELGDSALYLCASSLVGTSRSSYEQYFGPGTRLTVT.

The chain links TRBV7-9 to TRBJ1-5, with D possibly being TRBD1 (6 bases). V gave up 1 base and J gave up 4 bases, with 20 bases separating them. The length of the CDR3 is 18 residues. From germline, CDR1 is SEHNR and CDR2 FQNEAQ (reference sequence). CDR3 loop: CASSLGGIQGQRNQPQHF. The CDR3, as DNA: TGTGCCAGCAGCTTAGGCGGTATCCAGGGGCAACGGAATCAGCCCCAGCATTTT.

The V gene is TRBV6-1, the J gene TRBJ2-3; TRBD1 is a possible D gene (6 bases). The CDR3 has 15 residues. V lost 3 bases and J 0 bases, leaving 10 bases between the germline ends. CDR1 is MNHNS, CDR2 SASEGT, per germline. The CDR3 sequence: CASSDYRVSTDTQYF. For the CDR3, the DNA is TGTGCCAGCAGTGATTACAGGGTGAGCACAGATACGCAGTATTTT.

J is TRBJ1-6 and V is TRBV5-5, with 7 bases fitting TRBD1. Germline loops: CDR1 SGHKS, CDR2 YYEKEE (reference sequence). The CDR3 has 16 amino acids. The ends lost 3 bases at V and 7 bases at J; junction bases unmatched: 10. CDR3 amino acids: CASSSPGGIINSPLHF. In DNA form, the CDR3 reads TGTGCCAGCAGCTCCCCAGGGGGAATTATCAATTCACCCCTCCACTTT.

The V gene is TRBV10-3, the J gene TRBJ1-2, with D perhaps matching TRBD1 (6 bases). Germline CDR1 and CDR2: ENHRY and SYGVKD. Trimming pared 3 bases from V and 2 bases from J, leaving 10 bases between. The CDR3 extends over 14 amino acids. CDR3 in DNA: TGTGCCATCAGTGATGGGGGGGCCAACTATGGCTACACCTTC. Translation gives CAISDGGANYGYTF.

This clone occurred once. The J gene is TRBJ1-6, the V gene TRBV5-6; perhaps TRBD1 as D (6 bases). The CDR3 runs 17 residues. Germline assignment: CDR1 SGHDT and CDR2 YYEEEE. The V gene lost 4 bases and the J gene lost 5 bases, with 19 bases spanning the gap. CDR3 loop: CASSPWPGARHNSPLHF. The DNA of the CDR3 is TGTGCCAGCAGCCCCTGGCCAGGGGCGCGCCATAATTCACCCCTCCACTTT.

The J gene is TRBJ2-1, the V gene TRBV15, with D possibly TRBD2 on 6 matching bases. This CDR3 comprises 15 residues. Trimming cost V 0 bases and J 4 bases, with 10 bases left between them. In germline, CDR1 is LNHNV, CDR2 YYDKDF (reference sequence). The CDR3 DNA reads TGTGCCACCAGCAGAGATGTACGGGAGTACAATGAGCAGTTCTTC. This translates into CATSRDVREYNEQFF.

V is TRBV5-1 and J is TRBJ2-7, with 9 bases lining up with TRBD1. V dropped 1 base and J dropped 5; count of bases not matched to a gene: 7. Per the germline V gene, CDR1 is SGHRS and CDR2 is YFSETQ. CDR3 length equals 15 residues. CDR3: CASSLRQGVRNEQYF. For the CDR3, the DNA is TGCGCCAGCAGCTTGAGACAGGGGGTCAGAAACGAGCAGTACTTC.

This chain connects TRBV5-1 to TRBJ2-2, with a tentative D call TRBD1 (5 bases). Germline V gene data show CDR1 as SGHRS and CDR2 as YFSETQ. V lost 4 bases to trimming and J lost 3 bases, with 19 bases between them. The CDR3 loop spans 17 amino acids. DNA of the CDR3: TGCGCCAGCAGCGTGGGGCTATGGAGTTCGCACACCGGGGAGCTGTTTTTT. Translation gives CASSVGLWSSHTGELFF.

The chain uses TRBV4-2 and TRBJ1-4; 7 bases are shared with TRBD1. V was pared by 4 bases and J by 3 bases, with 5 bases of the junction left unmatched. Germline lookup yields CDR1 LGHNA and CDR2 YNFKEQ. This CDR3 contains 15 residues. In nucleotides, the CDR3 is TGTGCCAGCAGCCGCTTCGGACAGGCTAATGAAAAACTGTTTTTT. This sequence encodes CASSRFGQANEKLFF.

V is TRBV7-9 and J is TRBJ2-1; D is unresolved. CDR1 and CDR2 from the germline V gene are SEHNR and FQNEAQ (reference sequence). Trimming left V 3 bases short and J 4 bases short, with 4 bases between. This CDR3 region has 12 residues. The CDR3 bases are TGTGCCAGCAGCTTTATTTACAATGAGCAGTTCTTC. It translates to CASSFIYNEQFF.

The chain links TRBV6-1 to TRBJ2-3; 12 bases align to TRBD2. Trimming at V came to 6 bases and at J to 3 bases, leaving 4 bases not matched to a gene. Germline V lookup: CDR1 MNHNS, CDR2 SASEGT. This CDR3 is 15 amino acids long. CDR3 region: CASRRLAGVTDTQYF. CDR3 nucleotides: TGTGCCAGCAGGAGACTAGCGGGGGTGACAGATACGCAGTATTTT.

The CDR3 DNA sequence: TGTGCCAGCAGCTTCACGGGAGGCTACGAGCAGTACTTC. Translated: CASSFTGGYEQYF. V usage is TRBV11-2 and J usage is TRBJ2-7; 7 positions match TRBD2. V was clipped by 3 bases and J by 3 bases; unmatched bases: 2. This CDR3 is 13 amino acids long. The germline V gene has CDR1 SGHAT and CDR2 FQNNGV.

The rearrangement links TRBV28 to TRBJ1-1, with D maybe TRBD1 (6 bases). Germline assignment: CDR1 MDHEN and CDR2 SYDVKM. The CDR3 covers 15 residues. Trimming took off 6 bases at V and 1 base at J, with 15 bases between the two ends. The CDR3, as DNA: TGTGCCAGCAGGAGGATCGGACAGCCGAACACTGAAGCTTTCTTT. It codes for CASRRIGQPNTEAFF.